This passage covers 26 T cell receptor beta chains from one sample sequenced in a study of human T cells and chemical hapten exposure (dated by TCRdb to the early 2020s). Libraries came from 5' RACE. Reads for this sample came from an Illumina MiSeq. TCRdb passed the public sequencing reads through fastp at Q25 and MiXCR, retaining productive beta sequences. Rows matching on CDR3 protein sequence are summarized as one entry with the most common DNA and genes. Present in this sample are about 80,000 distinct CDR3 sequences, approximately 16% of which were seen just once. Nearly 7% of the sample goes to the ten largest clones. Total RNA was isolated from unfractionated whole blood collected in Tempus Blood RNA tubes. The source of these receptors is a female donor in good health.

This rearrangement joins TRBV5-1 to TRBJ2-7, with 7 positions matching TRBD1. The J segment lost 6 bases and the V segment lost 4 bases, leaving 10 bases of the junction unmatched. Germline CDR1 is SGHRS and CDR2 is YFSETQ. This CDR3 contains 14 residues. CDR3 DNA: TGCGCCAGCAGCGAAAGAAGACAGGGCGCCGAGCAGTACTTC. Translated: CASSERRQGAEQYF.

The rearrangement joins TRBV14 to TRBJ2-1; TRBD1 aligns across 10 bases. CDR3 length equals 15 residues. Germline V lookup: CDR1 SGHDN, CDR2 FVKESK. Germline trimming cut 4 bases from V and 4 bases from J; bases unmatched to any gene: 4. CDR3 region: CASSPGQGGYNEQFF. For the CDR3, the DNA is TGTGCCAGCAGCCCAGGACAGGGGGGGTACAATGAGCAGTTCTTC.

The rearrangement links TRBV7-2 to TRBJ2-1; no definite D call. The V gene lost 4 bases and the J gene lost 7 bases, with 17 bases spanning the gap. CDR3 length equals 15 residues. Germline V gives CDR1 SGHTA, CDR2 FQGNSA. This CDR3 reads CASSSSATVWNEQFF. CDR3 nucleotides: TGTGCCAGCAGCTCGTCGGCCACAGTGTGGAATGAGCAGTTCTTC.

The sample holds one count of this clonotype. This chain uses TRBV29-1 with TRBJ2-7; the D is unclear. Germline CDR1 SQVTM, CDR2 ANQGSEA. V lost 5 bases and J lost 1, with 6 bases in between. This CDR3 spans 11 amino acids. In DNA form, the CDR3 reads TGCAGCGTTTTTGGTTCCTACGAGCAGTACTTC. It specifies CSVFGSYEQYF.

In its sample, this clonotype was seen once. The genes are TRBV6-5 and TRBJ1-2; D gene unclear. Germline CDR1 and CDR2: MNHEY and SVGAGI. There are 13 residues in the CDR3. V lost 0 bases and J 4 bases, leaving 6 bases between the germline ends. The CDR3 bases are TGTGCCAGCAGTTACTCACGGTTCTATGGCTACACCTTC. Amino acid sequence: CASSYSRFYGYTF.

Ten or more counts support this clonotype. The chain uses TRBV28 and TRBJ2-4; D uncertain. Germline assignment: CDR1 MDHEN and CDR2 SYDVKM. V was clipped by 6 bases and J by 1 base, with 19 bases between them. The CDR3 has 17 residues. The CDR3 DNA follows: TGTGCCAGCAGGTCGAACTCCCGATATGCGGCCAAAAACATTCAGTACTTC. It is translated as CASRSNSRYAAKNIQYF.

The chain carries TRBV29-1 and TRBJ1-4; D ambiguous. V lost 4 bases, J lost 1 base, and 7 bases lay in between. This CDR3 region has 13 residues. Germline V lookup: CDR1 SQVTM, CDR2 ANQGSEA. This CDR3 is CSVGRVTNEKLFF. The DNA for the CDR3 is TGCAGCGTTGGTAGGGTAACTAATGAAAAACTGTTTTTT.

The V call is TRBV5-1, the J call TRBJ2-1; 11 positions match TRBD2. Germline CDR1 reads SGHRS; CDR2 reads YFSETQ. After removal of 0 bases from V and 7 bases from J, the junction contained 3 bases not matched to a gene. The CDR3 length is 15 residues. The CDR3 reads CASSLDVAGGNEQFF. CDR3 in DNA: TGCGCCAGCAGCTTGGACGTAGCGGGAGGGAATGAGCAGTTCTTC. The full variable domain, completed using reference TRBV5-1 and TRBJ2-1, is KAGVTQTPRYLIKTRGQQVTLSCSPISGHRSVSWYQQTPGQGLQFLFEYFSETQRNKGNFPGRFSGRQFSNSRSEMNVSTLELGDSALYLCASSLDVAGGNEQFFGPGTRLTVL.

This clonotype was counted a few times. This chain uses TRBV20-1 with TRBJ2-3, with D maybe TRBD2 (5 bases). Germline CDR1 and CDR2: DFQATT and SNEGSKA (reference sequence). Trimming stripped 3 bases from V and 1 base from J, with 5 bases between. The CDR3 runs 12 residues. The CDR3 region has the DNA TGCAGTGCTAGCGGGGGCACAGATACGCAGTATTTT. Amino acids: CSASGGTDTQYF.

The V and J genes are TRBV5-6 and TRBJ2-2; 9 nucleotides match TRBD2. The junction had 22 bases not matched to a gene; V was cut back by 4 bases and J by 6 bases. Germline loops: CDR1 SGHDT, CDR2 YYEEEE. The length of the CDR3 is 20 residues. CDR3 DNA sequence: TGTGCCAGCAGCCCGCGGACAGCGGGGGGCCTCATATTAAGGGCCGGGGAGCTGTTTTTT. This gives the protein CASSPRTAGGLILRAGELFF.

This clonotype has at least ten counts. The CDR3 DNA is TGTGCCAGCAGCTCCTACCGGACAATTTATGGCTACACCTTC. Translating gives CASSSYRTIYGYTF. The gene calls are TRBV13 and TRBJ1-2; the D gene is possibly TRBD1 (5 bases). Trimming stripped 4 bases from V and 5 bases from J, with 14 bases between. Germline CDR1 and CDR2: PRHDT and FYEKMQ (reference sequence). This CDR3 has 14 amino acids.

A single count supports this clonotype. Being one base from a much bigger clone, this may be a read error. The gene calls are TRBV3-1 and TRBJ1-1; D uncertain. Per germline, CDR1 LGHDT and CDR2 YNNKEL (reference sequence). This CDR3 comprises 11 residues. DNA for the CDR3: TGTGCCAGCAGTGGCGCCACTGAAGCTTCCTTT. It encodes CASSGATEASF.

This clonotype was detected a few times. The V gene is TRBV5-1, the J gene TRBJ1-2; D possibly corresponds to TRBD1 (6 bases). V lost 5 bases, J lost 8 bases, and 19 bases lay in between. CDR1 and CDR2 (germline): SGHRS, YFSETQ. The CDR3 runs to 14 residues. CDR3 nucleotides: TGCGCCAGCAGGGCAGGGGAGGCAGTGCAAGGCTACACCTTC. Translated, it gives CASRAGEAVQGYTF.

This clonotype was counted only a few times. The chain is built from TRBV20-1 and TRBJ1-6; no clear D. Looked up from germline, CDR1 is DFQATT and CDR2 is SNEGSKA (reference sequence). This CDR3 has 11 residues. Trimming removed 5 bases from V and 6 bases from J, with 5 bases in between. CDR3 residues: CSAGLNSPLHF. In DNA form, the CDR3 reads TGCAGTGCTGGACTTAATTCACCCCTCCACTTT.

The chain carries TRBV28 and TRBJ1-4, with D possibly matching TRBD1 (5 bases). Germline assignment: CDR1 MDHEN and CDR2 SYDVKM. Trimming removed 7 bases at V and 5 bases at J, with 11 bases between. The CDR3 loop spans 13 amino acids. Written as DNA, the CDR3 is TGTGCCAGCACCCTCCGACAGAATGAAAAACTGTTTTTT. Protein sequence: CASTLRQNEKLFF.

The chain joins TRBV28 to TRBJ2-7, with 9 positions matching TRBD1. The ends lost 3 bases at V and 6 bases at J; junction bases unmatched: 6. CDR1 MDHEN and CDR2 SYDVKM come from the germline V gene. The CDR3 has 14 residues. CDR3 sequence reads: CASSFRQGVAEQYF. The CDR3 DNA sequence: TGTGCCAGCAGTTTCCGACAGGGGGTAGCCGAGCAGTACTTC.

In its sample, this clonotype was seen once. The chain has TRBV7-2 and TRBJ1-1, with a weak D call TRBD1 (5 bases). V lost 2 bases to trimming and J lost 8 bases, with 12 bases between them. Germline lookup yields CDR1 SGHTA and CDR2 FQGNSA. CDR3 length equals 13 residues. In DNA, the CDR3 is TGTGCCAGCAGCTTACCGGGACGAAAGGAAGCTTTCTTT. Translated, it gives CASSLPGRKEAFF.

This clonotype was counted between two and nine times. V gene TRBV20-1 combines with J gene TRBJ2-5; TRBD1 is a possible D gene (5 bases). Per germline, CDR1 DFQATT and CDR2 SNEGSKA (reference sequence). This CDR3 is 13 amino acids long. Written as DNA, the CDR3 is TGCAGCCACACCATGGGGCAGTGGGAGACCCAGTACTTC. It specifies CSHTMGQWETQYF.

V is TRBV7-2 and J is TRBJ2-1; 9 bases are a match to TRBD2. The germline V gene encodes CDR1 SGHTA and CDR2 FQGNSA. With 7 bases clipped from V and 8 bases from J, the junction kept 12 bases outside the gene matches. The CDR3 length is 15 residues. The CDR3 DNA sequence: TGTGCCAGCACCAGCCCCGGGACTAGCCGGCATGAGCAGTTCTTC. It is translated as CASTSPGTSRHEQFF.

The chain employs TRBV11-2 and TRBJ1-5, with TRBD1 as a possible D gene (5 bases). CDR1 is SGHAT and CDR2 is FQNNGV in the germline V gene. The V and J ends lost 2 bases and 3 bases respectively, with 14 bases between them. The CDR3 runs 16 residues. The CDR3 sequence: CASSLKWRQHNQPQHF. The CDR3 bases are TGTGCCAGCAGCTTAAAGTGGCGACAGCACAATCAGCCCCAGCATTTT.

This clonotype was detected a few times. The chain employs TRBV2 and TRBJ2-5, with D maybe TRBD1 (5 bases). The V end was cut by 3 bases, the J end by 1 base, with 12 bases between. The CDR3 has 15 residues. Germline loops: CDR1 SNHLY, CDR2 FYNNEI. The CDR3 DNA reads TGTGCCAGCAGTGAGTCAGGAAGGGGCCAAGAGACCCAGTACTTC. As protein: CASSESGRGQETQYF.

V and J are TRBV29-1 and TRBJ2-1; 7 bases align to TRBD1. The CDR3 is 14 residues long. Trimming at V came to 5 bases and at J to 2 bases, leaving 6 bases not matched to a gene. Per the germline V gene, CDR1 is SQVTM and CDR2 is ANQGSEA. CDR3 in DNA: TGCAGCGTTCTTGACAGGGAAGCCTACAATGAGCAGTTCTTC. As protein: CSVLDREAYNEQFF.

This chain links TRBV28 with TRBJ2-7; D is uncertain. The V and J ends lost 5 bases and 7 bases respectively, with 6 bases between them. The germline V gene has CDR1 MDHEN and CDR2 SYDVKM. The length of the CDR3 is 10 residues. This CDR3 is CASSRREQYF. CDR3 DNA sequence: TGTGCCAGCAGTCGCAGAGAGCAGTACTTC.

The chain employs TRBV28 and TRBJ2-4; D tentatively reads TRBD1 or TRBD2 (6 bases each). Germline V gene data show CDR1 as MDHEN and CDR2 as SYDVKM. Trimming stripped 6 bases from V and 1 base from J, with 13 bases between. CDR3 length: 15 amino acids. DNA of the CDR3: TGTGCCAGCAGGAAGATGGGGGGCGCCAAAAACATTCAGTACTTC. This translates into CASRKMGGAKNIQYF.

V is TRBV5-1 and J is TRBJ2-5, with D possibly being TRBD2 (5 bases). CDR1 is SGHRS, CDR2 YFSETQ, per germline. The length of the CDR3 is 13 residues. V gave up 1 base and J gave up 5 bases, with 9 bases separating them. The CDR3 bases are TGCGCCAGCAGCTTGACGGCTAGCGAGACCCAGTACTTC. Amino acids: CASSLTASETQYF.

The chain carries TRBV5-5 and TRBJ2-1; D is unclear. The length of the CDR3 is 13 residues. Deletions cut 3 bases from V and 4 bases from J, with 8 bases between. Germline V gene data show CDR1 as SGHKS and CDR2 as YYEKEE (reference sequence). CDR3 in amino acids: CASSSLTYNEQFF. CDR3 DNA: TGTGCCAGCAGCTCTCTAACTTACAATGAGCAGTTCTTC.